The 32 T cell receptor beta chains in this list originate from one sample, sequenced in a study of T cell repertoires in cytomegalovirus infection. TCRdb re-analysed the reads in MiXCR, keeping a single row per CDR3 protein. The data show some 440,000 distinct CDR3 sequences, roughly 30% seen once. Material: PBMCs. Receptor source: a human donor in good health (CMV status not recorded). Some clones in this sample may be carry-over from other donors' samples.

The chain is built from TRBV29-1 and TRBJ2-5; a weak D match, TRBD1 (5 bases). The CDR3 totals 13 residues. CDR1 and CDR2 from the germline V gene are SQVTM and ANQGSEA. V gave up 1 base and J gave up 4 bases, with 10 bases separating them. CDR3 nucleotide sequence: TGCAGCGTTGAAGCCGACAGACGAGAGACCCAGTACTTC. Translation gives CSVEADRRETQYF.

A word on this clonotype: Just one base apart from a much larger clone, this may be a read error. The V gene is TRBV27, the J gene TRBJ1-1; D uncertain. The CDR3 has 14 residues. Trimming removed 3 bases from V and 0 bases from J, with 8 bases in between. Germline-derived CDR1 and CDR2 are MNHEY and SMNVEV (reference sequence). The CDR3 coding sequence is TGTGCCAGCAGTTTTGGCCTGATGAACACTGAAGCTTTCTTT. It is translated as CASSFGLMNTEAFF.

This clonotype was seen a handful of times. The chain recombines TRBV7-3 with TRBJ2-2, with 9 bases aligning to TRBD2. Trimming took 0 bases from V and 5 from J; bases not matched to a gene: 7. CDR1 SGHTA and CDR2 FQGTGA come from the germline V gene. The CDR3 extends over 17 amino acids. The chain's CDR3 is CASSLTPSGERTGELFF. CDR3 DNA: TGTGCCAGCAGCTTAACGCCTAGCGGGGAGAGGACCGGGGAGCTGTTTTTT.

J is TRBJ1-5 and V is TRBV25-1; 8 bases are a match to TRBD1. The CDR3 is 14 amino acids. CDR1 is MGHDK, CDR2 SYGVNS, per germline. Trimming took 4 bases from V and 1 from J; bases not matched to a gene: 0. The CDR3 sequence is CASSGTGSNQPQHF. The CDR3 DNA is TGTGCCAGCAGTGGGACAGGGAGCAATCAGCCCCAGCATTTT.

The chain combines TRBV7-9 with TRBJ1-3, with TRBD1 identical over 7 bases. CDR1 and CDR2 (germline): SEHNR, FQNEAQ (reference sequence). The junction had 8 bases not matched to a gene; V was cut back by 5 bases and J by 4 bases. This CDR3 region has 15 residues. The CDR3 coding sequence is TGTGCCAGCAGCCCAAAACAGGGGATCGGAAACACCATATATTTT. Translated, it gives CASSPKQGIGNTIYF.

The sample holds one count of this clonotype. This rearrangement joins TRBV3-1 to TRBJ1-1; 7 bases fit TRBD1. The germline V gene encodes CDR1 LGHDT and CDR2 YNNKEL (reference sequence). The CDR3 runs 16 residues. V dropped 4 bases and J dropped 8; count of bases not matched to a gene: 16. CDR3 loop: CASSPRQGRTVLEAFF. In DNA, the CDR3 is TGTGCCAGCAGCCCTCGACAGGGCCGTACGGTGTTGGAAGCTTTCTTT.

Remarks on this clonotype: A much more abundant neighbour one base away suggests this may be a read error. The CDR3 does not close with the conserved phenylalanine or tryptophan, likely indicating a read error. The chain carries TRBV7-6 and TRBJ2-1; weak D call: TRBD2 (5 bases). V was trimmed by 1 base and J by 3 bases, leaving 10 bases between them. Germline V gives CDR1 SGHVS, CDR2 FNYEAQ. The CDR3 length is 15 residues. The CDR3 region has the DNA TGTGCCAGCAGCTTAGAGGGAGAGTACTACAATGAGCAGTTCTTA. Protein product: CASSLEGEYYNEQFL.

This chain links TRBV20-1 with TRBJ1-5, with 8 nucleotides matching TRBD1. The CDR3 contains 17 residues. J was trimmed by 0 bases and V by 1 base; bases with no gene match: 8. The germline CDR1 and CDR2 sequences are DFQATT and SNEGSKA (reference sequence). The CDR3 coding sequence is TGCAGTGCTAGAGCGCCGGACAGGGCCTATAGCAATCAGCCCCAGCATTTT. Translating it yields CSARAPDRAYSNQPQHF.

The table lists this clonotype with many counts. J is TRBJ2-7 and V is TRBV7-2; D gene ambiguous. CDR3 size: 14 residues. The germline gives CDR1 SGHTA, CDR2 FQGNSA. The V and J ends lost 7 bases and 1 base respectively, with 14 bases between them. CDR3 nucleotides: TGTGCCAGCACCTATGATCACAGATCCTACGAGCAGTACTTC. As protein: CASTYDHRSYEQYF.

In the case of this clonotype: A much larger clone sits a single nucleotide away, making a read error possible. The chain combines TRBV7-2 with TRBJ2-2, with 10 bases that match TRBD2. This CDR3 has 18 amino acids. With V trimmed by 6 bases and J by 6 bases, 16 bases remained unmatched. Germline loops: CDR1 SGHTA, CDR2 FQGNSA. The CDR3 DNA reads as TGTGCCAGCAGTCATCACTCGACTAGCGGGCTCAACGCCGGGGAGCTGTTTTTT. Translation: CASSHHSTSGLNAGELFF.

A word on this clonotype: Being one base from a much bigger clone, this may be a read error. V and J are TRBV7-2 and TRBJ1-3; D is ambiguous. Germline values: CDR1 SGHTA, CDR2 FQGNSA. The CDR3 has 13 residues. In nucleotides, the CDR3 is TGTGCCAGAAGCTTTAAGACTGGAAACACCATATATTTT. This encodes CARSFKTGNTIYF.

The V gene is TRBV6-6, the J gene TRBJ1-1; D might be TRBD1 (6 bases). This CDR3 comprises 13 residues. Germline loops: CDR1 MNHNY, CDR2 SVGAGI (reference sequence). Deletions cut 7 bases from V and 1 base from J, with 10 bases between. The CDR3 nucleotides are TGTGCCAGCAACAGGGTGCCGAACACTGAAGCTTTCTTT. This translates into CASNRVPNTEAFF.

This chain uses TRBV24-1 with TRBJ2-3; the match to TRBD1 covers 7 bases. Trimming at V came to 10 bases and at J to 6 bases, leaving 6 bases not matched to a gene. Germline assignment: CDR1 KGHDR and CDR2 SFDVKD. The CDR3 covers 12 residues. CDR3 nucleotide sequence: TGTGCCACTGGGACAGAGCTGGATACGCAGTATTTT. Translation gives CATGTELDTQYF.

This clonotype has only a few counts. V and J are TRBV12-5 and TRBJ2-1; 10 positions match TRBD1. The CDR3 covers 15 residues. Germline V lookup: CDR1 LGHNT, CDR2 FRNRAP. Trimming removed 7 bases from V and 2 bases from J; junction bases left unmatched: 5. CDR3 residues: CASAATGGTYNEQFF. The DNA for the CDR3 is TGTGCTAGTGCCGCGACAGGGGGCACCTACAATGAGCAGTTCTTC.

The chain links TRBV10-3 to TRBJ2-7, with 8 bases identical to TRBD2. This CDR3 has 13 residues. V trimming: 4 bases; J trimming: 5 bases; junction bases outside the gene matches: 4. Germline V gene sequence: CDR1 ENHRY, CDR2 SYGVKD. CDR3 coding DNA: TGTGCCATCAGTGGGGATAGCGGGGACGAGCAGTACTTC. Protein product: CAISGDSGDEQYF.

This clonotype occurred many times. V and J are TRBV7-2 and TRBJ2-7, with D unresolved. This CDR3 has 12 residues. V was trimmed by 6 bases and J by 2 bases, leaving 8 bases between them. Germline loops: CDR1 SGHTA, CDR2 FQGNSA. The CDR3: CASSYGPYEQYF. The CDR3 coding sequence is TGTGCCAGCAGTTACGGTCCCTACGAGCAGTACTTC.

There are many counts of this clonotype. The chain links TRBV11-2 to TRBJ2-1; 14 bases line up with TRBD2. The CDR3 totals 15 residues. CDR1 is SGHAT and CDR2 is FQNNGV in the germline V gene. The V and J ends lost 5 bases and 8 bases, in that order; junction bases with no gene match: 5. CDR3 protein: CASSPGLAGEDEQFF. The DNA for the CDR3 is TGTGCCAGCAGCCCGGGACTAGCGGGGGAGGATGAGCAGTTCTTC.

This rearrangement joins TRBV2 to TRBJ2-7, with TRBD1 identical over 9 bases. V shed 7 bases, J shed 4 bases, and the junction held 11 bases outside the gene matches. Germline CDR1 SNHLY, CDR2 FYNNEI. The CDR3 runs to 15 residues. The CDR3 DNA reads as TGTGCCAGCATTCTCCGGTGGGACAGGGTGTACGAGCAGTACTTC. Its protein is CASILRWDRVYEQYF.

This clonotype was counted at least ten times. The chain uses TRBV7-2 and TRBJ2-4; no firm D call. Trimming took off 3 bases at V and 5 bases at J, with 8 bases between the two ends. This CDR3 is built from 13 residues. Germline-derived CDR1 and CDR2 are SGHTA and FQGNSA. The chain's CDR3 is CASSFVIENIQYF. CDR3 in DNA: TGTGCCAGCAGCTTCGTCATCGAAAACATTCAGTACTTC.

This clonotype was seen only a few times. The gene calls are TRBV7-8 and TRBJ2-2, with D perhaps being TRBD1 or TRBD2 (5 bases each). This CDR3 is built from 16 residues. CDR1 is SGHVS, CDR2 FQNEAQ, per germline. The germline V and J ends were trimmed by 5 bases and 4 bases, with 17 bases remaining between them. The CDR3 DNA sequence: TGTGCCAGCAGCGGACAACTGGGACGAGGCACCGGGGAGCTGTTTTTT. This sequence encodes CASSGQLGRGTGELFF.

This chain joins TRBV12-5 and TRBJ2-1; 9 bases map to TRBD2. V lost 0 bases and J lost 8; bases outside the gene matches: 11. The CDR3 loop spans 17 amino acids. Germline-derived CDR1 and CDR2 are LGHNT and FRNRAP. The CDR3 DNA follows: TGTGCTAGTGGTTTGGTAGGCGGGGGGGAGTATAGGTATGAGCAGTTCTTC. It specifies CASGLVGGGEYRYEQFF.

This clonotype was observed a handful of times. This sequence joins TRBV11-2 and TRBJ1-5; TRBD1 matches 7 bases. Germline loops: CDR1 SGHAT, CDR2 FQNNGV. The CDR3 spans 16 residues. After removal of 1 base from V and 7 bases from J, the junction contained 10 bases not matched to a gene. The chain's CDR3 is CASSLGATGVNQPQHF. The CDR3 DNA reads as TGTGCCAGCAGCTTAGGTGCCACAGGGGTTAACCAGCCCCAGCATTTT.

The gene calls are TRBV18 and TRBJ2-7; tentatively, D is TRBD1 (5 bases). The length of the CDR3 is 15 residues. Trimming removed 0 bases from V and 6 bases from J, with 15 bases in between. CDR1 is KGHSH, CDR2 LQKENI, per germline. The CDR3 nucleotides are TGTGCCAGCTCACCACCGACAGACCCCTCATCCGAGCAGTACTTC. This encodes CASSPPTDPSSEQYF.

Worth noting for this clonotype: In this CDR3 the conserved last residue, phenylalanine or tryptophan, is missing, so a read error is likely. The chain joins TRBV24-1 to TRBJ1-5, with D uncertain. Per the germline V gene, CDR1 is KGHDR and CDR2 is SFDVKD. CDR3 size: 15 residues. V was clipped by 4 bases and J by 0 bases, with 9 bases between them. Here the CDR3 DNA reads TGTGCCACCAGTGAAGGTCAATATAGCAATCAGCCCCAGCATTGT. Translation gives CATSEGQYSNQPQHC.

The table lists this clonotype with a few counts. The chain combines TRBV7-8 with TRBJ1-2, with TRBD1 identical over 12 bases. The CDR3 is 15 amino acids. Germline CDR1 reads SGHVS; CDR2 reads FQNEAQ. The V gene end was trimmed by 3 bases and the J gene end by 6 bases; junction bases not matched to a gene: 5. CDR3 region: CASSLTRDRGHGYTF. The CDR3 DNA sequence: TGTGCCAGCAGCTTGACCCGGGACAGGGGGCATGGCTACACCTTC.

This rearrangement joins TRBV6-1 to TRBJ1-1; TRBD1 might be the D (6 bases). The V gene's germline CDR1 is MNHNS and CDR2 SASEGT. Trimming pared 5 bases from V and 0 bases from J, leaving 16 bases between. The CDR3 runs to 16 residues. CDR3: CASSRIRTDLNTEAFF. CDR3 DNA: TGTGCCAGCAGTCGCATACGGACAGACTTGAACACTGAAGCTTTCTTT.

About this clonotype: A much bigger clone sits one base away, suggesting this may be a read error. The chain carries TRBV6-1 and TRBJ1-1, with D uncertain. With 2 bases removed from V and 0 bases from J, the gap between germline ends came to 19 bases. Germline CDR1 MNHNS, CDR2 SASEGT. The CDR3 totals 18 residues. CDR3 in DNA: TGTGCCAGCAGTGAATCCCAGCCAGGCTGGTGGGTGAACACTGAAGCTTTCTTT. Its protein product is CASSESQPGWWVNTEAFF.

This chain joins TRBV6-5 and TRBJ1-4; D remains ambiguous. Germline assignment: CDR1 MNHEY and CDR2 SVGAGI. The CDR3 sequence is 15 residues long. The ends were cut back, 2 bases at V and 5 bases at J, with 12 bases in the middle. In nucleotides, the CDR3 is TGTGCCAGCAGTTACGATATAGGAGGAAATGAAAAACTGTTTTTT. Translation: CASSYDIGGNEKLFF.

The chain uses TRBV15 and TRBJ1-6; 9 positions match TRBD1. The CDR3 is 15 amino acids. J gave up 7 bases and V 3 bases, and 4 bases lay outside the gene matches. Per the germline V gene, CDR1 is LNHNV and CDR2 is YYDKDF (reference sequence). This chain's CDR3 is CATSREGTGNSPLHF. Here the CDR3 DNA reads TGTGCCACCAGCAGGGAGGGGACAGGGAATTCACCCCTCCACTTT.

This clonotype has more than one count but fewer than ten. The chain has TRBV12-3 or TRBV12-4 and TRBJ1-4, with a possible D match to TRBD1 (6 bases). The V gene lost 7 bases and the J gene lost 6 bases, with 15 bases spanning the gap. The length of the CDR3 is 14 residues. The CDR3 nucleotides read TGTGCCAGCACTCGAAGGGGGGAGGATGAAAAACTGTTTTTT. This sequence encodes CASTRRGEDEKLFF.

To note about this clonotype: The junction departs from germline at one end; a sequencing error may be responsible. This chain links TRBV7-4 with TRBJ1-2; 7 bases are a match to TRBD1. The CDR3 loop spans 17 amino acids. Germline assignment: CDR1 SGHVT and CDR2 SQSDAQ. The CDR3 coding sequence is TGTGCCAGCAGCTTAGGAGGGACAGCAACTTCTAACTATGGCTACCCCTTC. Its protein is CASSLGGTATSNYGYPF.

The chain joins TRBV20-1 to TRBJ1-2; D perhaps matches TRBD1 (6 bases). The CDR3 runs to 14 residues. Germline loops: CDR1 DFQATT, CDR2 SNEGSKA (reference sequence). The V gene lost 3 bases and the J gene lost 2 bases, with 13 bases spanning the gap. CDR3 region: CSASDGRGNYGYTF. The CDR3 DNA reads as TGCAGTGCTAGTGACGGCAGGGGAAACTATGGCTACACCTTC.